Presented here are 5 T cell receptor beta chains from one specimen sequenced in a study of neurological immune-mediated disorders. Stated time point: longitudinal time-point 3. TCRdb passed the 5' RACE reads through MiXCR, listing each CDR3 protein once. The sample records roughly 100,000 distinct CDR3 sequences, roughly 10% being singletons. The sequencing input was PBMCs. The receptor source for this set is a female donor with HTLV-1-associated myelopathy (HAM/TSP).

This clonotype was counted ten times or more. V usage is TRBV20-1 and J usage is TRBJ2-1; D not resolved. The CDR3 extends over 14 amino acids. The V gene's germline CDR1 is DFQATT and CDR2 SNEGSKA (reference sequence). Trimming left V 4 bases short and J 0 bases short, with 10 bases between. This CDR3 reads CSAKAGSSYNEQFF. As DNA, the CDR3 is TGCAGTGCTAAAGCCGGGTCCTCCTACAATGAGCAGTTCTTC.

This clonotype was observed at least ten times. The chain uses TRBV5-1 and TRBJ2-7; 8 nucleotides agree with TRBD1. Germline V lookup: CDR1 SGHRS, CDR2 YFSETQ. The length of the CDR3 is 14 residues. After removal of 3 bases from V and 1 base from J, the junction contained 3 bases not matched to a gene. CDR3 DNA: TGCGCCAGCAGCTCCGGACAGGGTTCCTACGAGCAGTACTTC. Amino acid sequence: CASSSGQGSYEQYF.

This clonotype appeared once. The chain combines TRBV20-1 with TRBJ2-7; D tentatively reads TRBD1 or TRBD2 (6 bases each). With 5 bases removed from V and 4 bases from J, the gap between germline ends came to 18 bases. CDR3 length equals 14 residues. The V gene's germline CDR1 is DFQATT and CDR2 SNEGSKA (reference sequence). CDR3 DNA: TGCAGTGCTCCCAGAGGGGGGATTGGGTACGAGCAGTACTTC. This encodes CSAPRGGIGYEQYF.

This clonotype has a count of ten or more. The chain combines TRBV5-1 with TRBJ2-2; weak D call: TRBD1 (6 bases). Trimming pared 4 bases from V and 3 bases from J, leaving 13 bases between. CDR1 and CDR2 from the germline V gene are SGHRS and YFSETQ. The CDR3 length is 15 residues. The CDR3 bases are TGCGCCAGCAGCGCCGGGACACCCTACACCGGGGAGCTGTTTTTT. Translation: CASSAGTPYTGELFF.

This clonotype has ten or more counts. For the CDR3, the DNA is TGCGCCAGCAGCTTGGATGGAGGGGGCGCCAGCACAGATACGCAGTATTTT. This translates into CASSLDGGGASTDTQYF. The V and J genes are TRBV5-1 and TRBJ2-3, with D perhaps matching TRBD1 (7 bases). Between the trimmed V and J ends, which lost 0 bases and 0 bases, there was a span of 14 bases. Germline V gene sequence: CDR1 SGHRS, CDR2 YFSETQ. The CDR3 covers 17 residues. Supplemented by reference TRBV5-1 and TRBJ2-3, the full variable domain reads KAGVTQTPRYLIKTRGQQVTLSCSPISGHRSVSWYQQTPGQGLQFLFEYFSETQRNKGNFPGRFSGRQFSNSRSEMNVSTLELGDSALYLCASSLDGGGASTDTQYFGPGTRLTVL.